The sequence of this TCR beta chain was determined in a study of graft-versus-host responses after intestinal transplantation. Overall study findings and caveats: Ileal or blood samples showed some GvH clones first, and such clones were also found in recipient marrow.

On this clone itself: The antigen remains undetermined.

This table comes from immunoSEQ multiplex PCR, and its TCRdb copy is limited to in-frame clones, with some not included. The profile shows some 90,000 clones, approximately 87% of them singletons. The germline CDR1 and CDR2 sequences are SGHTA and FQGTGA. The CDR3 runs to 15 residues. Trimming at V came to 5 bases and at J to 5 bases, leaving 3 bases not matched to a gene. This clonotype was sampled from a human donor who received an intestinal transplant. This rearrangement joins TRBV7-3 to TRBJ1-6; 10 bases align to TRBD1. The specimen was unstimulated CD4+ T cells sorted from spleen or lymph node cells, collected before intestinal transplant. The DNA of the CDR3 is TGTGCCAGCAGCCGGACAGGGGGAAATAATTCACCCCTCCACTTT. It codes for CASSRTGGNNSPLHF.